One sample yielded the 22 T cell receptor beta chains listed below, sequenced in a study of cytomegalovirus exposure and HLA in healthy donors (dated by TCRdb to 2016 to 2017). The method was the immunoSEQ multiplex PCR assay. Sourced from immuneACCESS, this table was stored by TCRdb with only in-frame sequences that have V and J called. A share of the clones is absent; for the studies checked, an unresolved V gene accounts for under half, and the remainder has no known explanation. The sample table contains 65,000 to 75,000 clones; only one count was recorded for over 85% of them. Of the sample, roughly 1.5% is held by the ten largest clones. The sequenced sample consisted of PBMCs. The receptors shown here come from a man younger than 35 in good health and CMV-seropositive.

The CDR3 bases are TGTGCTAGCCGAGGGAGCATCAACACCGGGGAGCTGTTTTTT. It is translated as CASRGSINTGELFF. The rearrangement links TRBV12-5 to TRBJ2-2; maybe TRBD2 (5 bases). Trimming stripped 9 bases from V and 2 bases from J, with 13 bases between. Germline CDR1 reads LGHNT; CDR2 reads FRNRAP. CDR3 size: 14 residues.

The chain combines TRBV6-5 with TRBJ2-7; 7 bases agree with TRBD1. This CDR3 comprises 13 residues. The germline gives CDR1 MNHEY, CDR2 SVGAGI. V lost 7 bases and J lost 5; bases outside the gene matches: 8. In DNA form, the CDR3 reads TGTGCCAGCATTGAACAGGGGACCCACGAGCAGTACTTC. Translation gives CASIEQGTHEQYF.

This clone was counted once. This chain joins TRBV28 and TRBJ1-5; TRBD1 agrees at 7 bases. V was pared by 6 bases and J by 4 bases, with 9 bases of the junction left unmatched. This CDR3 is built from 15 residues. Per the germline V gene, CDR1 is MDHEN and CDR2 is SYDVKM. The CDR3 reads CASSPTTGTNQPQHF. The CDR3 DNA reads TGTGCCAGCAGCCCGACGACAGGGACGAATCAGCCCCAGCATTTT.

This chain uses TRBV29-1 with TRBJ2-7, with 8 positions matching TRBD1. CDR1 and CDR2 from the germline V gene are SQVTM and ANQGSEA. V trimming: 5 bases; J trimming: 0 bases; junction bases outside the gene matches: 3. The CDR3 is 13 amino acids. The chain's CDR3 is CSVQQGDSYEQYF. The CDR3 DNA reads TGCAGCGTTCAACAGGGGGACTCCTACGAGCAGTACTTC.

The chain carries TRBV10-3 and TRBJ2-3, with 10 bases identical to TRBD2. Germline V CDR1 and CDR2: ENHRY, SYGVKD. Germline trimming cut 10 bases from V and 0 bases from J; bases unmatched to any gene: 4. This CDR3 has 14 amino acids. In DNA form, the CDR3 reads TGTGCCACATCGACTAGCGGGAGCACAGATACGCAGTATTTT. Amino acid sequence: CATSTSGSTDTQYF.

This chain links TRBV5-5 with TRBJ2-3; D may be TRBD1 (6 bases). Germline CDR1 reads SGHKS; CDR2 reads YYEKEE (reference sequence). This CDR3 spans 16 amino acids. With 0 bases removed from V and 4 bases from J, the gap between germline ends came to 15 bases. The CDR3 region has the DNA TGTGCCAGCAGCTTGGTCCAGGGGAAACTCGCAGATACGCAGTATTTT. Encoded protein: CASSLVQGKLADTQYF.

The chain carries TRBV9 and TRBJ2-3, with 13 bases aligning to TRBD2. Germline CDR1 reads SGDLS; CDR2 reads YYNGEE. The CDR3 sequence is 17 residues long. After removal of 4 bases from V and 0 bases from J, the junction contained 5 bases not matched to a gene. The CDR3 bases are TGTGCCAGCAGCCTCGGGACTAGCGGGGTAAGCACAGATACGCAGTATTTT. Amino acid sequence: CASSLGTSGVSTDTQYF.

This clone showed up just once. The rearrangement links TRBV19 to TRBJ2-5, with 8 nucleotides matching TRBD2. Trimming at V came to 5 bases and at J to 5 bases, leaving 4 bases not matched to a gene. The CDR3 spans 13 residues. Germline CDR1 and CDR2: LNHDA and SQIVND (reference sequence). This CDR3 reads CASSLRGEETQYF. The CDR3 nucleotides are TGTGCCAGTAGTCTGCGGGGGGAGGAGACCCAGTACTTC.

The chain links TRBV4-1 to TRBJ1-2, with 10 bases that match TRBD1. The CDR3 runs to 18 residues. From germline, CDR1 is MGHRA and CDR2 YSYEKL. The ends lost 2 bases at V and 2 bases at J; junction bases unmatched: 11. The CDR3 protein is CASSQLGQGLRPNYGYTF. The CDR3 DNA reads as TGCGCCAGCAGCCAATTGGGACAGGGGCTACGTCCGAACTATGGCTACACCTTC.

This clone was recorded a few times. The chain joins TRBV7-8 to TRBJ2-7, with D possibly being TRBD1 (6 bases). CDR3 size: 15 residues. From germline, CDR1 is SGHVS and CDR2 FQNEAQ. V lost 5 bases, J lost 3 bases, and 17 bases lay in between. CDR3 residues: CASSPGAGGGYEQYF. Written as DNA, the CDR3 is TGTGCCAGCAGCCCCGGCGCTGGGGGCGGCTACGAGCAGTACTTC. The full variable domain, in which reference TRBV7-8 and TRBJ2-7 provide the parts outside the CDR3, is GAGVSQSPRYKVAKRGQDVALRCDPISGHVSLFWYQQALGQGPEFLTYFQNEAQLDKSGLPSDRFFAERPEGSVSTLKIQRTQQEDSAVYLCASSPGAGGGYEQYFGPGTRLTVT.

V usage is TRBV5-1 and J usage is TRBJ1-2, with TRBD1 identical over 8 bases. Losses at the gene ends were 4 bases for V and 5 bases for J; bases not matched to a gene: 10. The CDR3 has 15 amino acids. Germline V gene data show CDR1 as SGHRS and CDR2 as YFSETQ. CDR3 sequence: CASSNGQGRRYGYTF. CDR3 nucleotides: TGCGCCAGCAGCAACGGACAGGGAAGGAGGTATGGCTACACCTTC.

This chain links TRBV19 with TRBJ2-5; 12 bases map to TRBD2. The germline V gene encodes CDR1 LNHDA and CDR2 SQIVND (reference sequence). Trimming cost V 5 bases and J 2 bases; bases outside gene matches: 9. The CDR3 length is 17 residues. CDR3 residues: CASSLLAGGTSQETQYF. The CDR3 DNA reads as TGTGCCAGTAGTTTACTAGCGGGAGGTACCTCACAAGAGACCCAGTACTTC.

This chain uses TRBV6-1 with TRBJ1-2; 7 bases are a match to TRBD1. Germline trimming cut 10 bases from V and 6 bases from J; bases unmatched to any gene: 11. The length of the CDR3 is 13 residues. Germline V lookup: CDR1 MNHNS, CDR2 SASEGT. The CDR3 loop reads CAIRDREENGYTF. The CDR3 region has the DNA TGTGCCATCAGAGACAGGGAGGAGAATGGCTACACCTTC.

The V and J genes are TRBV27 and TRBJ2-7; D is possibly TRBD1 (6 bases). In germline, CDR1 is MNHEY, CDR2 SMNVEV (reference sequence). This CDR3 has 15 residues. V was shortened by 4 bases and J by 2 bases, with 15 bases between the two germline ends. CDR3 sequence: CASSSRQVGPYEQYF. CDR3 sequence (DNA): TGTGCCAGCAGTTCAAGACAGGTGGGGCCCTACGAGCAGTACTTC.

The V and J genes are TRBV11-3 and TRBJ2-3; 14 nucleotides match TRBD2. This CDR3 comprises 18 residues. V was pared by 5 bases and J by 4 bases, with 11 bases of the junction left unmatched. The germline V gene encodes CDR1 SGHNT and CDR2 YENEEA. CDR3 nucleotides: TGTGCCAGCAGCCTAATGGGACTAGCGGGAGTTCTGCCAGATACGCAGTATTTT. As protein: CASSLMGLAGVLPDTQYF.

The chain is built from TRBV6-1 and TRBJ2-5, with 14 bases matching TRBD2. Germline loops: CDR1 MNHNS, CDR2 SASEGT. The V segment lost 1 base and the J segment 4 bases; nucleotides outside the gene matches: 5. The CDR3 contains 17 residues. The CDR3 coding sequence is TGTGCCAGCAGTGAAGGACTAGCGGGAGGGCCTCGAGAGACCCAGTACTTC. Translation: CASSEGLAGGPRETQYF.

This chain links TRBV28 with TRBJ1-5; possibly TRBD1 for D (5 bases). V lost 2 bases and J 4 bases, leaving 15 bases between the germline ends. The CDR3 runs to 16 residues. Per the germline V gene, CDR1 is MDHEN and CDR2 is SYDVKM. CDR3: CASSLGGGRGNQPQHF. CDR3 DNA: TGTGCCAGCAGTTTAGGTGGGGGTCGGGGGAATCAGCCCCAGCATTTT.

This clone was seen only once. The rearrangement uses TRBV4-1 and TRBJ2-6; TRBD1 might be the D (5 bases). This CDR3 has 16 residues. CDR1 and CDR2 from the germline V gene are MGHRA and YSYEKL. V was clipped by 3 bases and J by 0 bases, with 9 bases between them. CDR3 loop: CASSQQGSSGANVLTF. DNA for the CDR3: TGCGCCAGCAGCCAGCAGGGTTCCTCTGGGGCCAACGTCCTGACTTTC.

This chain uses TRBV5-4 with TRBJ2-5, with a possible D match to TRBD1 (5 bases). Looked up from germline, CDR1 is SGHNT and CDR2 is YYREEE (reference sequence). Between the trimmed V and J ends, which lost 0 bases and 9 bases, there was a span of 18 bases. The CDR3 runs to 15 residues. The CDR3: CASSLGSAGPVPQYF. The CDR3 DNA reads as TGTGCCAGCAGCTTGGGGTCTGCAGGGCCCGTACCCCAGTACTTC. Together with reference TRBV5-4 and TRBJ2-5, the CDR3 gives the full variable domain: ETGVTQSPTHLIKTRGQQVTLRCSSQSGHNTVSWYQQALGQGPQFIFQYYREEENGRGNFPPRFSGLQFPNYSSELNVNALELDDSALYLCASSLGSAGPVPQYFGPGTRLLVL.

This clone was picked up one time. The rearrangement uses TRBV19 and TRBJ2-5; the match to TRBD2 covers 9 bases. CDR1 LNHDA and CDR2 SQIVND come from the germline V gene (reference sequence). CDR3 length: 16 residues. The trim removed 5 bases at V and 5 bases at J, leaving 12 bases unmatched. The CDR3 DNA reads TGTGCCAGTAGTTCGATTAGCGGGAGTCTCCGGGAGACCCAGTACTTC. Amino acids: CASSSISGSLRETQYF.

The chain employs TRBV18 and TRBJ1-2; the match to TRBD1 covers 11 bases. The CDR3 has 15 amino acids. The V gene end was trimmed by 3 bases and the J gene end by 6 bases; junction bases not matched to a gene: 6. CDR1 is KGHSH, CDR2 LQKENI, per germline. The CDR3 bases are TGTGCCAGCTCACCGCCGGACAGGGGGCGTGATGGCTACACCTTC. Translated, it gives CASSPPDRGRDGYTF.

This clone was observed a single time. J is TRBJ2-7 and V is TRBV6-1; 7 nucleotides match TRBD1. Germline CDR1 reads MNHNS; CDR2 reads SASEGT. The CDR3 spans 14 residues. Trimming took 7 bases from V and 2 from J; bases not matched to a gene: 8. The CDR3 is CASTFPGQTYEQYF. The CDR3 DNA follows: TGTGCCAGCACCTTTCCGGGACAGACCTACGAGCAGTACTTC.